This T cell receptor beta chain was sequenced in a study of tissue T cells after allogeneic stem cell transplantation. V was pared by 6 bases and J by 6 bases, with 6 bases of the junction left unmatched. The germline CDR1 and CDR2 sequences are KGHPV and FQNQEV (reference sequence). The CDR3 consists of 14 residues. The protocol was immunoSEQ multiplex PCR, while the TCRdb copy is restricted to in-frame clones and leaves out a portion. The repertoire holds roughly 6,100 clones, with roughly 40% as singletons. Time point given: mouse harvest day 7 after allogeneic transplant. Each mouse received 10^7 T-cell-depleted marrow cells plus 10^6 splenic CD5+ T cells by tail vein. This clone turned up a few times. Gene names are the mouse ones. The CDR3 goes on 1 residue after the read ends, and that part is filled in from the germline J gene.

The receptor comes from a female BALB/c mouse given C57BL/6 T cells with graft-versus-host disease after an allogeneic hematopoietic cell transplant. The V and J genes are TRBV26 and TRBJ2-7; 12 bases are shared with TRBD1. The sample comprised skin. CDR3 sequence reads: CASSLRDRGLEQYF. The CDR3 bases that were read are TGTGCCAGCAGCCTCCGGGACAGGGGGCTTGAACAGTAC.